This section outlines one T cell receptor beta chain sequence together with its context. No antigen is known for it. The sample comes from a study of shared clonotypes between healthy human individuals. Study conclusions and caveats: It was the few donors that limited the genetic and exposure-history diversity represented.

In germline, CDR1 is MNHEY, CDR2 SMNVEV (reference sequence). This CDR3 is 14 amino acids long. Trimming took off 5 bases at V and 5 bases at J, with 15 bases between the two ends. Naive CD8 cells comprised CD45RO-negative, CCR7-positively selected cells, excluding terminally differentiated effector memory CD45RA+ cells. The run depth of the assay was deep. Repertoires were generated with immunoSEQ multiplex PCR, while TCRdb's copy carries only in-frame clones and drops some. The data contain about 2 million clones, about 94% of them singletons. Sequencing was performed on naive CD8+ T cells sorted from blood. This TCR came from a man aged 18 to 30 in good health. The chain couples TRBV27 to TRBJ2-5; D could derive from TRBD1 or TRBD2 (5 bases each). The CDR3 nucleotides read TGTGCCAGCAGTGATAGGGACGACTACGAGACCCAGTACTTC. It encodes CASSDRDDYETQYF.